Presented here are 24 T cell receptor beta chains from one specimen sequenced in a study of metastatic and nonmetastatic thyroid tumors. Among the patients, none had received any treatment before thyroid surgery. TCRdb re-analyzed the PCR reads using MiXCR. This table holds about 25,000 clones, around a fifth found once. Sequencing was performed on blood. The receptor set was obtained from a male donor with papillary thyroid cancer or a benign thyroid nodule (not recorded which). Some clones in this sample may be carry-over from other donors' samples.

Sample share makes this clone medium-sized. V usage is TRBV28 and J usage is TRBJ2-7, with TRBD1 matching 11 bases. The CDR3 loop spans 14 amino acids. V lost 6 bases and J lost 6; bases outside the gene matches: 7. Per germline, CDR1 MDHEN and CDR2 SYDVKM. The CDR3 region is CASRTTGTGGEQYF. The CDR3 DNA follows: TGTGCCAGCAGGACAACCGGGACAGGGGGCGAGCAGTACTTC. Full variable domain (outside the CDR3, taken from reference TRBV28 and TRBJ2-7): DVKVTQSSRYLVKRTGEKVFLECVQDMDHENMFWYRQDPGLGLRLIYFSYDVKMKEKGDIPEGYSVSREKKERFSLILESASTNQTSMYLCASRTTGTGGEQYFGPGTRLTVT.

This clone was recorded at least ten times. This specimen includes other DNA sequences encoding the same CDR3. The rearrangement links TRBV15 to TRBJ2-2; tentative D call: TRBD2 (6 bases). The germline V gene encodes CDR1 LNHNV and CDR2 YYDKDF (reference sequence). The CDR3 totals 16 residues. V was trimmed by 5 bases and J by 5 bases, leaving 18 bases between them. For the CDR3, the DNA is TGTGCCACCAGCCCCCGTGGAGGGAGCTCGACCGGGGAGCTGTTTTTT. Its protein is CATSPRGGSSTGELFF. The variable domain in full, completed from reference TRBV15 and TRBJ2-2, reads DAMVIQNPRYQVTQFGKPVTLSCSQTLNHNVMYWYQQKSSQAPKLLFHYYDKDFNNEADTPDNFQSRRPNTSFCFLDIRSPGLGDTAMYLCATSPRGGSSTGELFFGEGSRLTVL.

Many counts were recorded for this clone. The chain is built from TRBV19 and TRBJ2-3; D is possibly TRBD1 or TRBD2 (5 bases each). The CDR3 spans 17 residues. CDR1 and CDR2 (germline): LNHDA, SQIVND (reference sequence). Trimming stripped 0 bases from V and 6 bases from J, with 19 bases between. CDR3 in amino acids: CASSIDGDPKVADTQYF. The DNA of the CDR3 is TGTGCCAGTAGTATAGATGGGGACCCTAAAGTCGCGGATACGCAGTATTTT.

This clone was seen ten or more times. Here the CDR3 reads CASSLEGRGETQYF. The CDR3 bases are TGCGCCAGCTCCCTGGAAGGCAGGGGAGAGACCCAGTACTTC. The chain joins TRBV5-1 to TRBJ2-5, with D perhaps matching TRBD1 (6 bases). The CDR3 has 14 residues. In germline, CDR1 is SGHRS, CDR2 YFSETQ. Trimming removed 7 bases at V and 4 bases at J, with 17 bases between. Full variable domain (outside the CDR3, taken from reference TRBV5-1 and TRBJ2-5): KAGVTQTPRYLIKTRGQQVTLSCSPISGHRSVSWYQQTPGQGLQFLFEYFSETQRNKGNFPGRFSGRQFSNSRSEMNVSTLELGDSALYLCASSLEGRGETQYFGPGTRLLVL.

This clone was counted many times. This chain connects TRBV20-1 to TRBJ1-2, with a tentative D call TRBD1 (5 bases). Looked up from germline, CDR1 is DFQATT and CDR2 is SNEGSKA (reference sequence). The germline V and J ends were trimmed by 0 bases and 2 bases, with 13 bases remaining between them. The CDR3 runs to 15 residues. The CDR3 sequence: CSARDQGLENYGYTF. As DNA, the CDR3 is TGCAGTGCTAGAGATCAGGGACTCGAGAACTATGGCTACACCTTC.

This clone was picked up many times. The chain uses TRBV4-2 and TRBJ2-3; no definite D call. The CDR3 length is 14 residues. The germline V gene has CDR1 LGHNA and CDR2 YNFKEQ. V gave up 5 bases and J gave up 0 bases, with 9 bases separating them. CDR3 region: CASSSTASTDTQYF. CDR3 DNA: TGTGCCAGCAGCAGTACAGCTAGCACAGATACGCAGTATTTT.

This clone showed up many times. The chain employs TRBV5-1 and TRBJ2-7; 9 nucleotides align to TRBD2. The CDR3 extends over 16 amino acids. Trimming cost V 3 bases and J 3 bases; bases outside gene matches: 10. Germline V gene sequence: CDR1 SGHRS, CDR2 YFSETQ. Here the CDR3 DNA reads TGCGCCAGCAGCTGGGACCTTAGCGGGAGTTTCTACGAGCAGTACTTC. This sequence encodes CASSWDLSGSFYEQYF.

Points on this clone: This CDR3 fails to terminate in the conserved phenylalanine or tryptophan, so it likely reflects a read error. The chain uses TRBV27 and TRBJ2-1, with 7 bases lining up with TRBD1. The germline gives CDR1 MNHEY, CDR2 SMNVEV (reference sequence). This CDR3 region has 13 residues. CDR3 DNA: TGTGCCAGCAGTTCGGGACAGTACAATGATCAGTTCCTC. Protein: CASSSGQYNDQFL.

This clone is deemed medium-sized. The chain links TRBV27 to TRBJ2-1; 13 bases align to TRBD2. The CDR3 has 16 residues. Trimming cost V 2 bases and J 10 bases; bases outside gene matches: 8. From germline, CDR1 is MNHEY and CDR2 SMNVEV (reference sequence). The CDR3 loop is CASSLGLAGVFGEQFF. CDR3 bases: TGTGCCAGCAGTTTAGGACTAGCGGGAGTGTTCGGGGAGCAGTTCTTC.

This clone qualifies as medium-sized (0.01 to 0.1%). The chain joins TRBV6-4 to TRBJ2-1; 9 nucleotides align to TRBD2. J gave up 5 bases and V 4 bases, and 3 bases lay outside the gene matches. Looked up from germline, CDR1 is MRHNA and CDR2 is SNTAGT. The CDR3 extends over 14 amino acids. The CDR3 region is CASSATSGNNEQFF. DNA of the CDR3: TGTGCCAGCAGTGCGACTAGCGGTAACAATGAGCAGTTCTTC.

By share of the sample, this clone is medium-sized. The gene calls are TRBV10-3 and TRBJ2-7; D gene uncertain. This CDR3 spans 12 amino acids. V was trimmed by 1 base and J by 7 bases, leaving 8 bases between them. Germline V gene lookup returns CDR1 ENHRY and CDR2 SYGVKD. This chain's CDR3 is CAISEFSIEQYF. CDR3 bases: TGTGCCATCAGTGAGTTCAGTATAGAGCAGTACTTC.

This clone is labeled as medium-sized. The chain joins TRBV6-1 to TRBJ2-3; D ambiguous. The CDR3 has 12 residues. Trimming cost V 5 bases and J 7 bases, with 10 bases left between them. CDR1 is MNHNS, CDR2 SASEGT, per germline. The CDR3 coding sequence is TGTGCCAGCAGTCACCAGGAGAATACGCAGTATTTT. This gives the protein CASSHQENTQYF.

This clone was found many times. The chain links TRBV29-1 to TRBJ2-1; no clear D gene. With 2 bases removed from V and 7 bases from J, the gap between germline ends came to 3 bases. Germline loops: CDR1 SQVTM, CDR2 ANQGSEA. The CDR3 has 10 amino acids. For the CDR3, the DNA is TGCAGCGTTGAACGAAATGAGCAGTTCTTC. Translating it yields CSVERNEQFF.

The chain carries TRBV5-1 and TRBJ1-5; possibly TRBD1 for D (5 bases). V lost 4 bases and J 13 bases, leaving 24 bases between the germline ends. CDR3 size: 15 residues. Looked up from germline, CDR1 is SGHRS and CDR2 is YFSETQ. CDR3 sequence reads: CASSPAGPETGQQHF. The CDR3 region has the DNA TGCGCCAGCAGCCCGGCTGGGCCCGAGACGGGGCAACAGCATTTT.

This clone was observed many times. The chain joins TRBV5-1 to TRBJ2-5; D may be TRBD1 (5 bases). Germline values: CDR1 SGHRS, CDR2 YFSETQ. V lost 2 bases and J lost 1, with 18 bases in between. The CDR3 sequence is 17 residues long. CDR3 nucleotides: TGCGCCAGCAGCTTATTACCAGGGTATGGGCTCCAAGAGACCCAGTACTTC. Protein product: CASSLLPGYGLQETQYF.

V and J are TRBV5-1 and TRBJ1-1, with 8 bases matching TRBD1. The CDR3 contains 15 residues. The junction had 6 bases not matched to a gene; V was cut back by 2 bases and J by 3 bases. Looked up from germline, CDR1 is SGHRS and CDR2 is YFSETQ. The CDR3 sequence is CASSLGQGRYTEAFF. The DNA for the CDR3 is TGCGCCAGCAGCTTAGGACAGGGTCGGTACACTGAAGCTTTCTTT.

This clone came up a few times. This chain uses TRBV6-5 with TRBJ1-5; unclear D gene. V dropped 4 bases and J dropped 12 bases, with 16 bases sitting between them. There are 13 residues in the CDR3. Germline values: CDR1 MNHEY, CDR2 SVGAGI. CDR3 DNA sequence: TGTGCCAGCAGTTCTGGAAGAGTAGAGAACCAGCATTTT. Its protein is CASSSGRVENQHF.

This clone has at least ten counts. A read error may explain this, as a much larger clone is one base away. The same CDR3 arises from other DNA sequences in this sample as well. The chain employs TRBV10-2 and TRBJ2-1; D is tentatively TRBD1 or TRBD2 (6 bases each). CDR1 WSHSY and CDR2 SAAADI come from the germline V gene. The CDR3 covers 12 residues. Trimming took 8 bases from V and 7 from J, leaving 12 bases between them. The CDR3 loop is CASYGGFNEQFF. Here the CDR3 DNA reads TGCGCCAGCTACGGGGGCTTTAATGAGCAGTTCTTC.

This clone appeared many times. This chain links TRBV5-1 with TRBJ2-3; 9 nucleotides agree with TRBD2. V lost 2 bases and J lost 1; bases outside the gene matches: 2. Germline lookup yields CDR1 SGHRS and CDR2 YFSETQ. This CDR3 spans 15 amino acids. The CDR3 DNA reads TGCGCCAGCAGCTTTAGCGGGAGTGGCACAGATACGCAGTATTTT. Its protein product is CASSFSGSGTDTQYF.

This clone was detected a few times. V is TRBV6-2 or TRBV6-3 and J is TRBJ1-6; tentative D call: TRBD1 (5 bases). The CDR3 consists of 13 residues. V lost 5 bases and J lost 11, with 13 bases in between. CDR1 is MNHEY, CDR2 SVGEGT, per germline. CDR3 sequence: CASSTMGGTPLHF. Written as DNA, the CDR3 is TGTGCCAGCAGTACTATGGGGGGGACACCCCTCCACTTT.

This clone showed up many times. The chain recombines TRBV30 with TRBJ2-1; D unclear. Looked up from germline, CDR1 is GTSNPN and CDR2 is SVGIG (reference sequence). The V and J ends lost 1 base and 8 bases respectively, with 12 bases between them. The CDR3 has 13 amino acids. This CDR3 reads CAWSARMLDEQFF. The DNA for the CDR3 is TGTGCCTGGAGTGCGCGAATGTTGGATGAGCAGTTCTTC.

This clone has at least ten counts. V gene TRBV7-8 combines with J gene TRBJ2-5; the match to TRBD1 covers 7 bases. V was pared by 3 bases and J by 5 bases, with 15 bases of the junction left unmatched. The CDR3 is 17 amino acids. The germline gives CDR1 SGHVS, CDR2 FQNEAQ. CDR3 in DNA: TGTGCCAGCAGCTTCCTTAGCAACAGGGGCTTCGTCGAGACCCAGTACTTC. Amino acids: CASSFLSNRGFVETQYF.

This rearrangement joins TRBV2 to TRBJ2-2; 9 nucleotides match TRBD1. The length of the CDR3 is 14 residues. The trim removed 1 base at V and 7 bases at J, leaving 1 base unmatched. CDR1 and CDR2 from the germline V gene are SNHLY and FYNNEI. Here the CDR3 DNA reads TGTGCCAGCAGTGAAGGGGGACAGGGCGGGGAGCTGTTTTTT. Its translation is CASSEGGQGGELFF.

This clone was seen repeatedly, ten times or more. The gene calls are TRBV6-1 and TRBJ1-5; no reliable D call. Trimming shortened V by 6 bases and J by 7 bases, and 10 bases separated the two germline ends. This CDR3 has 12 amino acids. CDR1 is MNHNS, CDR2 SASEGT, per germline. This CDR3 is CASSKGTQPQHF. CDR3 coding DNA: TGTGCCAGCAGCAAGGGAACGCAGCCCCAGCATTTT.